This T cell receptor beta chain was captured in a study of siplizumab effects on memory and regulatory T cells. Points from the study as a whole: Significantly reduced by siplizumab was the cumulative frequency of alloreactive sequences, namely those traceable to unstimulated CD4+ memory cells. Unstimulated subsets captured only a minor fraction of alloreactive clones. Siplizumab gave mappable alloreactive CD4+ clones an average Treg-derived fraction of about 69%, against around 27% in controls. Many proliferating CD4+ or CD8+ clones remained unclassified. Roughly 75-95% of them could not be assigned either a naive or a memory phenotype.

There are 11 residues in the CDR3. With respect to this clone: Its antigen is not identified. Germline is not matched at one junction end, which may reflect a read error.

Using immunoSEQ multiplex PCR, the repertoire was profiled, and TCRdb retains in-frame clones only, with some absent. The sample lists about 87,000 clones; around 89% were seen once. The sample taken for sequencing was CD4+ T cells sorted from blood. The chain employs TRBV6-7 and TRBJ1-5, with D unclear. TRBV6-7 is an ORF; its function is uncertain. The sequence was obtained from a human donor in good health. The CDR3 is CASSYSEPLDF. The CDR3 DNA is TGTGCCAGCAGTTACTCGGAGCCCCTGGATTTT.